One TCR beta chain is described in this entry. Germline CDR1 and CDR2: SGHNT and YYREEE (reference sequence). V was clipped by 0 bases and J by 10 bases, with 8 bases between them. This CDR3 is built from 12 residues. Samples came from patients with localized non-small cell lung adenocarcinoma. This sample is part of a study of CD4 and CD8 cells across lung adenocarcinoma regions. TCRdb re-called the PCR reads through MiXCR, storing one row per CDR3 protein. This table holds 13,000 to 15,000 distinct CDR3 sequences, just under 45% found once. This TCR came from a male donor with lung adenocarcinoma. The CD4 and CD8 labels of this study may be unreliable. The sequenced sample was CD4+ T cells from the center of a lung tumor. The genes are TRBV5-4 and TRBJ2-1; D not resolved. CDR3 DNA: TGTGCCAGCAGCTTGGTAGGCGAGGAGCAGTTCTTC. Its protein product is CASSLVGEEQFF.